A selection of T cell receptor beta chains follows, all from one sample in a study of immune cell composition in non-small cell lung cancer. Using immunoSEQ multiplex PCR, the repertoire was profiled, and TCRdb retains in-frame clones only, with some absent. Of approximately 6,000 clones in the sample, about 85% were seen once. The specimen sequenced was non-adjacent lung tissue. The receptors originated from a human donor with non-small cell lung cancer. Both conserved end residues are part of each CDR3. The D gene is left open where the match is weak. Rows may omit the clone size; those that give it use once, few, many or a size class.

d_call j_call v_call clone_size cdr3_aa cdr3_nt
- TRBJ1-1 TRBV28 - CASSSYPDSPTEAFF TGTGCCAGCAGTTCCTACCCCGACAGTCCCACTGAAGCTTTCTTT
TRBD1 TRBJ1-4 TRBV5-5 few CASSEDRGGEKLFF TGTGCCAGCAGCGAGGACAGGGGAGGGGAAAAACTGTTTTTT
TRBD1 TRBJ1-1 TRBV11-1 - CASSFSQGAAGTEAFF TGTGCCAGCAGCTTCTCGCAGGGGGCGGCTGGCACTGAAGCTTTCTTT
- TRBJ2-3 TRBV9 - CASSVGTGTDTQYF TGTGCCAGCAGCGTAGGGACAGGCACAGATACGCAGTATTTT
TRBD1 TRBJ1-2 TRBV9 - CASSVEGQAYGYTF TGTGCCAGCAGCGTAGAAGGACAGGCTTATGGCTACACCTTC
- TRBJ2-1 TRBV19 - CASHPRPVDSYNEQFF TGTGCCAGCCATCCCCGCCCGGTAGATTCCTACAATGAGCAGTTCTTC
TRBD2 TRBJ2-1 TRBV5-1 - CASSMMASGHNEQFF TGCGCCAGCAGCATGATGGCTAGCGGGCACAATGAGCAGTTCTTC
TRBD1 TRBJ1-3 TRBV7-9 - CASSPQGQSSGNTIYF TGTGCCAGCAGCCCTCAGGGACAGAGCTCTGGAAACACCATATATTTT
- TRBJ1-2 TRBV9 - CASSSVERKYGYTF TGTGCCAGCAGCAGCGTAGAACGAAAATATGGCTACACCTTC
- TRBJ1-2 TRBV27 - CASRLQGLMNGYTF TGTGCCAGCAGACTACAGGGTTTAATGAATGGCTACACCTTC
- TRBJ2-1 TRBV14 few CASSQDQGIVGEQFF TGTGCCAGCAGCCAAGATCAGGGGATAGTCGGTGAGCAGTTCTTC
- TRBJ2-7 TRBV30 once CAWSKGAGSYEQYF TGTGCCTGGAGTAAAGGGGCCGGATCCTACGAGCAGTACTTC
- TRBJ2-4 TRBV9 - CASSVDSGAGPLDIQYF TGTGCCAGCAGCGTAGATTCGGGCGCGGGCCCCTTAGACATTCAGTACTTC
- TRBJ1-4 TRBV14 - CASSQGSGGKFF TGTGCCAGCAGCCAAGGATCCGGGGGAAAGTTTTTT
- TRBJ2-1 TRBV15 - CATSRDLLAGNEQFF TGTGCCACCAGCAGAGATTTGCTAGCCGGCAATGAGCAGTTCTTC
- TRBJ2-4 TRBV27 - CASSLYADSLAKNIQYF TGTGCCAGCAGTTTATACGCGGACAGCCTAGCCAAAAACATTCAGTACTTC
TRBD2 TRBJ2-1 TRBV27 - CASSWGLAYNEQFF TGTGCCAGCAGTTGGGGACTAGCTTACAATGAGCAGTTCTTC
TRBD2 TRBJ2-7 TRBV6-5 - CASRQRESYEQYF TGTGCCAGCAGACAGCGGGAGTCCTACGAGCAGTACTTC
- TRBJ2-3 TRBV19 - CASSIGGSGADTQYF TGTGCCAGTAGTATAGGGGGCTCGGGGGCAGATACGCAGTATTTT
- TRBJ1-2 TRBV13 large CASSLGQTLNYGYTF TGTGCCAGCAGCTTAGGCCAGACACTTAACTATGGCTACACCTTC
TRBD2 TRBJ2-3 TRBV9 - CASGAGRSPPDTQYF TGTGCCAGTGGGGCCGGGAGGAGCCCCCCAGATACGCAGTATTTT
- TRBJ2-5 TRBV4-1 - CASAPGTQYQETQYF TGCGCCAGCGCCCCAGGGACACAGTACCAAGAGACCCAGTACTTC
- TRBJ1-3 TRBV6-1 - CASSESPSSGNTIYF TGTGCCAGCAGTGAGAGTCCGAGCTCTGGAAACACCATATATTTT
TRBD2 TRBJ2-7 TRBV9 - CASSTGLAGAFEQYF TGTGCCAGCAGCACGGGACTAGCGGGGGCTTTTGAGCAGTACTTC
TRBD1 TRBJ2-3 TRBV28 - CASRSAGGRTDTQYF TGTGCCAGCAGATCTGCAGGGGGACGCACAGATACGCAGTATTTT
TRBD2 TRBJ2-7 TRBV28 - CASSPGTSRPQVQYF TGTGCCAGCAGTCCCGGGACTAGTCGTCCGCAAGTGCAGTACTTC
TRBD1 TRBJ2-7 TRBV6-5 - CASSSWTGGNHEQYF TGTGCCAGCAGTTCCTGGACAGGGGGTAACCACGAGCAGTACTTC
TRBD2 TRBJ2-5 TRBV7-9 - CASSPRGGRETQYF TGTGCCAGCAGCCCACGGGGGGGCCGGGAGACCCAGTACTTC
TRBD2 TRBJ2-4 TRBV14 - CASSPDGGAKNIQYF TGTGCCAGCAGCCCAGACGGGGGGGCCAAAAACATTCAGTACTTC
- TRBJ2-7 TRBV7-9 - CASSRTYEQYF TGTGCCAGCAGCAGAACTTACGAGCAGTACTTC
- TRBJ1-1 TRBV28 - CASSSLDMNTEAFF TGTGCCAGCAGTTCGTTAGATATGAACACTGAAGCTTTCTTT
TRBD2 TRBJ2-1 TRBV5-4 - CASSATSGASYNEQFF TGTGCCAGCAGCGCGACTAGCGGGGCATCCTACAATGAGCAGTTCTTC
TRBD1 TRBJ1-4 TRBV7-9 - CASSRDRLQNEKLFF TGTGCCAGCAGCCGGGACAGGCTCCAAAATGAAAAACTGTTTTTT
TRBD1 TRBJ2-7 TRBV10-2 - CASKSKTGTYEQYF TGCGCCAGCAAGAGCAAGACAGGGACCTACGAGCAGTACTTC
TRBD2 TRBJ2-1 TRBV27 once CASRSIEGLDNEQFF TGTGCCAGCAGGTCGATCGAGGGACTAGATAATGAGCAGTTCTTC
TRBD2 TRBJ2-2 TRBV7-3 - CASSGRGLAGDSTGELFF TGTGCCAGCAGCGGCAGAGGACTAGCGGGAGATTCCACCGGGGAGCTGTTTTTT
TRBD2 TRBJ2-7 TRBV11-1 once CASSTLASASYEQYF TGTGCCAGCAGCACACTAGCGTCAGCTTCCTACGAGCAGTACTTC
- TRBJ2-7 TRBV6-6 - CASSQQGRSSYEQYF TGTGCCAGCAGCCAACAGGGACGCAGCTCCTACGAGCAGTACTTC
TRBD2 TRBJ2-2 TRBV7-9 - CASSGGTSAFTGELFF TGTGCCAGCAGCGGAGGGACTAGCGCATTCACCGGGGAGCTGTTTTTT
- TRBJ1-2 TRBV6-1 - CASSRDYYGYTF TGTGCCAGCAGCAGGGATTACTATGGCTACACCTTC
- TRBJ1-5 TRBV5-8 - CASSLGGNGQGNQPQHF TGTGCCAGCAGCTTAGGTGGTAATGGACAAGGGAATCAGCCCCAGCATTTT
TRBD1 TRBJ1-2 TRBV29-1 once CSTRTGPTREGYTF TGCAGCACGAGGACAGGCCCCACGCGTGAGGGCTACACCTTC
- TRBJ2-6 TRBV15 - CATSREHGSGANVLTF TGTGCCACCAGCAGAGAGCACGGCTCTGGGGCCAACGTCCTGACTTTC
TRBD1 TRBJ2-7 TRBV29-1 once CSARTGPYEQYF TGCAGCGCCCGGACAGGGCCCTACGAGCAGTACTTC
TRBD2 TRBJ2-7 TRBV7-6 - CASSLASGLAGRSYEQYF TGTGCCAGCAGCTTAGCCTCGGGACTAGCGGGAAGGTCCTACGAGCAGTACTTC
TRBD2 TRBJ2-2 TRBV30 - CAWSWGSGDGELFF TGTGCCTGGAGTTGGGGGAGCGGGGACGGGGAGCTGTTTTTT
TRBD1 TRBJ2-7 TRBV30 - CAWGTGDSYEQYF TGTGCCTGGGGGACAGGAGACTCCTACGAGCAGTACTTC
TRBD2 TRBJ2-3 TRBV5-1 - CASSVSGTRGQDTQYF TGCGCCAGCAGCGTTTCCGGGACTAGGGGTCAAGATACGCAGTATTTT
- TRBJ2-7 TRBV5-1 - CASSWPDGGGFYEQYF TGCGCCAGCAGCTGGCCGGACGGGGGTGGCTTTTACGAGCAGTACTTC
- TRBJ2-1 TRBV21-1 - CASSKGGEHSGSSYNEQFF TGTGCCAGCAGCAAAGGCGGGGAACATAGCGGGAGTTCCTACAATGAGCAGTTCTTC
TRBD2 TRBJ2-7 TRBV4-2 - CASSQSGTSGTPEQYF TGTGCCAGCAGCCAATCCGGGACTAGCGGGACCCCCGAGCAGTACTTC
TRBD2 TRBJ2-1 TRBV7-6 - CASSLALLAGESEQFF TGTGCCAGCAGCTTAGCCCTACTAGCGGGAGAGAGTGAGCAGTTCTTC
- TRBJ2-7 TRBV28 - CASTRGGQSSYEQYF TGTGCCAGCACCCGGGGGGGACAGAGCTCCTACGAGCAGTACTTC
- TRBJ1-1 TRBV6-5 - CATKKGTEAFF TGTGCCACCAAAAAGGGGACTGAAGCTTTCTTT
TRBD2 TRBJ2-7 TRBV5-1 - CASSVSGGARYEQYF TGCGCCAGCAGCGTATCGGGGGGAGCGCGCTACGAGCAGTACTTC
- TRBJ2-3 TRBV2 - CASSVEIRTGGGGPGQYF TGTGCCAGCAGTGTCGAGATAAGGACAGGCGGAGGGGGGCCGGGGCAGTATTTT
- TRBJ2-7 TRBV7-2 - CASSLELVGSAYEQYF TGTGCCAGCAGCTTAGAACTAGTAGGGAGCGCCTACGAGCAGTACTTC
- TRBJ2-3 TRBV29-1 - CSVDFGGTDTQYF TGCAGCGTTGATTTCGGGGGCACAGATACGCAGTATTTT
- TRBJ1-1 TRBV7-9 - CASRDAGMNTEAFF TGTGCCAGCAGGGACGCAGGGATGAACACTGAAGCTTTCTTT
TRBD1 TRBJ2-7 TRBV6-5 - CASSYSWQGAIEQYF TGTGCCAGCAGTTACTCGTGGCAGGGGGCGATAGAGCAGTACTTC